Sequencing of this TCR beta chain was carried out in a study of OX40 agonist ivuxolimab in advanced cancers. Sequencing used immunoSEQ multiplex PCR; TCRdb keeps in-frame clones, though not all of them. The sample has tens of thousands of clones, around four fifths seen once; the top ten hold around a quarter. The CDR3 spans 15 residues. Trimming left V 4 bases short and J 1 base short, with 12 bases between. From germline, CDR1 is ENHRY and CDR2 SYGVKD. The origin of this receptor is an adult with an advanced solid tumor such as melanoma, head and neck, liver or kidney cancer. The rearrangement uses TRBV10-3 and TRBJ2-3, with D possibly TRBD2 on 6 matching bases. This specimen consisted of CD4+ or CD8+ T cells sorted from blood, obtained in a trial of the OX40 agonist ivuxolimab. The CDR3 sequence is CAISGPGVGTDTQYF. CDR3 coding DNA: TGTGCCATCAGTGGCCCGGGAGTGGGCACAGATACGCAGTATTTT.